This T cell receptor beta chain was retrieved from a study of cytomegalovirus exposure and HLA in healthy donors. Germline CDR1 MGHRA, CDR2 YSYEKL. This CDR3 region has 16 residues. Trimming removed 0 bases from V and 7 bases from J, with 13 bases in between. 60 Vbeta and 13 Jbeta primers were used in PCR. Data came from immunoSEQ multiplex PCR; TCRdb stores just in-frame clones and leaves some out. Of fewer than 120,000 clones detected, roughly 84% appear once; the ten largest clones hold about 6.8%. The V gene is TRBV4-1, the J gene TRBJ1-6, with no clear D. The specimen sequenced was PBMCs. This TCR derives from a man aged 30-40 years in good health and CMV-seropositive. CDR3 sequence reads: CASSQDVDFPNSPLHF. CDR3 coding DNA: TGCGCCAGCAGCCAAGACGTAGATTTCCCAAATTCACCCCTCCACTTT.